This T cell receptor beta chain was sequenced during a study of blood T cell repertoires in COVID-19. Participants, about 18 to 89 years old, spanned fewer than 25 US areas. In assigning cohorts, the study relied on participant-reported clinical history. This CDR3 has 16 amino acids. V was clipped by 0 bases and J by 4 bases; unmatched bases: 3. Germline CDR1 SGHDT, CDR2 YYEEEE. Here immunoSEQ multiplex PCR was the method, and the copy in TCRdb shows in-frame clones only, minus some. The sample lists 200,000 to 250,000 clones; around 90% were seen once. The receptor's source is a woman aged 50 to 60 with acute COVID-19. V gene TRBV5-6 combines with J gene TRBJ1-6; TRBD1 agrees at 8 bases. Sequencing was done on a sample of PBMCs or T cells enriched from blood (not recorded which). In DNA form, the CDR3 reads TGTGCCAGCAGCTTGGACAGGGGGGCATATAATTCACCCCTCCACTTT. Amino acids: CASSLDRGAYNSPLHF.